The source of this T cell receptor (beta chain) is a study of control samples from healthy donors and cancer patients. Generated by immunoSEQ multiplex PCR, the TCRdb table keeps only in-frame clones and is missing some. The table records around 150,000 clones, approximately 90% of them present only once. The germline V gene encodes CDR1 MGHRA and CDR2 YSYEKL. The germline V and J ends were trimmed by 2 bases and 0 bases, with 23 bases remaining between them. The CDR3 is 21 amino acids. Sequencing was performed on blood. The sequence was collected from a man in his thirties or forties in good health. The genes are TRBV4-1 and TRBJ1-6; possible D gene TRBD1, 6 bases. CDR3: CASSQIGTLQGLGSYNSPLHF. The CDR3 region has the DNA TGCGCCAGCAGCCAAATTGGGACCCTACAGGGCCTCGGCTCCTATAATTCACCCCTCCACTTT.